The 3 T cell receptor beta chains below all came from one sample that was sequenced in a study of blood T cell repertoires in COVID-19 (dated by TCRdb to about 2020). Preparation of the library involved the immunoSEQ multiplex PCR assay. Drawn from immuneACCESS, this table holds only the in-frame rearrangements with V and J called that TCRdb kept. Clones are partly lost; checked studies trace under half to an unresolved V gene and leave the rest unexplained. This sample has 170,000 or so clones in its table, and roughly nine tenths of those were observed once. The ten largest clones take up around 7% of the sample. The sequencing sample was made of PBMCs or T cells enriched from blood (not recorded which). These receptors originate from a woman in her forties or fifties who had recovered from COVID-19.

As DNA, the CDR3 is TGCAGCGTTGAAGGGTCCGGGGGTTATGGCTACACCTTC. Its protein is CSVEGSGGYGYTF. The chain recombines TRBV29-1 with TRBJ1-2, with D perhaps matching TRBD1 (5 bases). V was clipped by 1 base and J by 5 bases, with 11 bases between them. Germline V gives CDR1 SQVTM, CDR2 ANQGSEA. The CDR3 length is 13 residues.

This rearrangement joins TRBV5-1 to TRBJ1-1; a possible D gene is TRBD1 (6 bases). CDR3 length equals 14 residues. Trimming took off 2 bases at V and 2 bases at J, with 10 bases between the two ends. From germline, CDR1 is SGHRS and CDR2 YFSETQ. CDR3 coding DNA: TGCGCCAGCAGCTTCGGACAGAGAAACACTGAAGCTTTCTTT. Its protein product is CASSFGQRNTEAFF.

The gene calls are TRBV20-1 and TRBJ1-1; tentatively, D is TRBD1 (6 bases). Germline V gene sequence: CDR1 DFQATT, CDR2 SNEGSKA (reference sequence). This CDR3 has 11 residues. The ends were cut back, 4 bases at V and 11 bases at J, with 14 bases in the middle. The CDR3 spells CSANRGGRAFF. In nucleotides, the CDR3 is TGCAGTGCTAACCGGGGGGGCCGGGCTTTCTTT.